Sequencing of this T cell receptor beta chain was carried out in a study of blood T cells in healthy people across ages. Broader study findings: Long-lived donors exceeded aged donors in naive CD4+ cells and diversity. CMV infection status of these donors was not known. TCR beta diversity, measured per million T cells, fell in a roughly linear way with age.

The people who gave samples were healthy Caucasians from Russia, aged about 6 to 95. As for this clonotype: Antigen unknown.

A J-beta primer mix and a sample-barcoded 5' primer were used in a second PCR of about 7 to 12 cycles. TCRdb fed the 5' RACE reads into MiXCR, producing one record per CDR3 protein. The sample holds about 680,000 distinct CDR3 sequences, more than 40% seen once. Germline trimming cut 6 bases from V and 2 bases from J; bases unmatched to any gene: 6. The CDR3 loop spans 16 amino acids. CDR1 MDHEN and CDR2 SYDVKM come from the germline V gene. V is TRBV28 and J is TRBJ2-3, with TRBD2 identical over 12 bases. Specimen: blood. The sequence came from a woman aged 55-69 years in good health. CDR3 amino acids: CASRIGLAGNTDTQYF. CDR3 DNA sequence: TGTGCCAGCAGGATCGGACTAGCGGGGAACACAGATACGCAGTATTTT.